This TCR beta chain came from a study of blood T cell repertoires in COVID-19. Study context: Samples taken during acute and convalescent COVID-19 were collected in the United States, Italy and Spain. Sample material is recorded as cDNA or gDNA derived from T cells, B-cell-depleted T cells, or PBMCs.

Original methodology: Estimation of nucleated cell counts relied on the amplification of reference gene primers. Generated by immunoSEQ multiplex PCR, the TCRdb table keeps only in-frame clones and is missing some. The DNA gave D and trimming, while V, J and clone size come from that table. Altogether 120,000 or so clones are present, roughly 90% being singletons, with the ten largest covering about 3.5%. Turning to this clone: At the DNA level, this CDR3 is encoded by other sequences in the same sample as well.

Per germline, CDR1 LNHDA and CDR2 SQIVND (reference sequence). The length of the CDR3 is 14 residues. V lost 4 bases and J lost 6; bases outside the gene matches: 3. Source material: peripheral blood. The chain couples TRBV19 to TRBJ1-6; 7 nucleotides agree with TRBD1. The source of this sequence is a man aged 45-65 years with active COVID-19. CDR3 coding DNA: TGTGCCAGTAGTACCGGGACAGCTAATTCACCCCTCCACTTT. It is translated as CASSTGTANSPLHF.